The clone carrying this TCR beta chain has only one observation. Its antigen is unidentified. This sample stems from a study of OX40 agonist ivuxolimab in advanced cancers. Overall study findings and caveats: The investigators did not determine what antigen specificity the expanded peripheral T cells had. Clonal expansion was among the lowest in partial responders at 0.1-3.0 mg/kg, especially CD8+.

Germline CDR1 is SGHTA and CDR2 is FQGNSA. CDR3 size: 15 residues. V lost 1 base, J lost 2 bases, and 2 bases stayed unmatched. Sampled blood was obtained at baseline, cycle 4 day 1, and cycle 7 day 1. Libraries were prepared by immunoSEQ multiplex PCR; TCRdb keeps only in-frame clonotypes and omits some of them. The sample holds about 70,000 clones, 85% seen once. The chain is built from TRBV7-2 and TRBJ1-2; 9 bases agree with TRBD1. Here the sequenced sample was CD4+ or CD8+ T cells sorted from blood, taken in a trial of the OX40 agonist ivuxolimab. The receptor was isolated from an adult with an advanced solid tumor such as melanoma, head and neck, liver or kidney cancer. CDR3 DNA sequence: TGTGCCAGCAGCTTAGAAGGACAGGGGAACTATGGCTACACCTTC. Its translation: CASSLEGQGNYGYTF.